The next 10 T cell receptor beta chains were all read from a single sample in a study of T-cell memory formation after mild COVID-19. Via MiXCR, TCRdb re-called the 5' RACE reads, giving one row per CDR3 protein. The data hold 200,000 to 250,000 distinct CDR3 sequences, with 7.5% to 10% observed a single time. Sequences were obtained from PBMCs or a T cell subset sorted from them (not recorded which). These receptors all come from a man younger than 35 who had mild COVID-19 (a few samples of this study predate the infection). Cell type and time point are not known.

This clonotype was seen a handful of times. The chain combines TRBV14 with TRBJ1-1; 8 nucleotides match TRBD1. CDR1 and CDR2 from the germline V gene are SGHDN and FVKESK. The V gene end was trimmed by 4 bases and the J gene end by 5 bases; junction bases not matched to a gene: 9. The CDR3 totals 15 residues. The CDR3: CASSPTTGVGTEAFF. The DNA for the CDR3 is TGTGCCAGCAGCCCCACGACAGGGGTTGGGACTGAAGCTTTCTTT.

Of note for this clonotype: Possible read error: a much larger clone is one base away. The chain employs TRBV12-3 or TRBV12-4 and TRBJ2-2; D remains ambiguous. CDR3 length equals 14 residues. CDR3 sequence: CSSSAGMNTGELFF. The DNA for the CDR3 is TGTTCCAGCAGTGCCGGAATGAACACCGGGGAGCTGTTTTTT.

This clonotype appeared a few times. The genes are TRBV9 and TRBJ2-5; TRBD2 matches 7 bases. Germline-derived CDR1 and CDR2 are SGDLS and YYNGEE. Trimming at V came to 5 bases and at J to 1 base, leaving 5 bases not matched to a gene. CDR3 length equals 14 residues. The CDR3 protein is CASSISSGQETQYF. The CDR3 DNA is TGTGCCAGCAGTATCTCTAGCGGCCAAGAGACCCAGTACTTC.

This clonotype was counted only a few times. The chain joins TRBV7-8 to TRBJ1-5, with D possibly being TRBD1 (6 bases). The CDR3 is made up of 15 amino acids. Germline loops: CDR1 SGHVS, CDR2 FQNEAQ. V lost 5 bases and J lost 7, with 18 bases in between. Here the CDR3 DNA reads TGTGCCAGCAGCCCAGTCGTGGGAGGGGGACAGCCCCAGCATTTT. It codes for CASSPVVGGGQPQHF.

This clonotype has ten or more counts. The chain has TRBV5-1 and TRBJ1-1, with 9 positions matching TRBD1. The CDR3 has 16 amino acids. Germline CDR1 reads SGHRS; CDR2 reads YFSETQ. V lost 0 bases to trimming and J lost 2 bases; unmatched junction nucleotides: 5. The CDR3 reads CASSLDAQGANTEAFF. Written as DNA, the CDR3 is TGCGCCAGCAGCTTGGACGCACAGGGGGCTAACACTGAAGCTTTCTTT.

This clonotype was counted ten times or more. The rearrangement joins TRBV5-6 to TRBJ1-1, with D perhaps matching TRBD1 (5 bases). The germline V gene encodes CDR1 SGHDT and CDR2 YYEEEE. V lost 7 bases and J 2 bases, leaving 12 bases between the germline ends. CDR3 length: 13 residues. DNA of the CDR3: TGTGCCAGCCGCAGGGAGTCCAACACTGAAGCTTTCTTT. It codes for CASRRESNTEAFF. Together with reference TRBV5-6 and TRBJ1-1, the CDR3 gives the full variable domain: DAGVTQSPTHLIKTRGQQVTLRCSPKSGHDTVSWYQQALGQGPQFIFQYYEEEERQRGNFPDRFSGHQFPNYSSELNVNALLLGDSALYLCASRRESNTEAFFGQGTRLTVV.

V usage is TRBV5-1 and J usage is TRBJ2-7, with D possibly being TRBD1 (5 bases). Germline V gene sequence: CDR1 SGHRS, CDR2 YFSETQ. This CDR3 comprises 12 residues. Trimming left V 4 bases short and J 5 bases short, with 10 bases between. In DNA form, the CDR3 reads TGCGCCAGCAGCCCCCAGGGCCACGAGCAGTACTTC. Encoded protein: CASSPQGHEQYF.

V is TRBV18 and J is TRBJ1-1; D may be TRBD1 (5 bases). CDR3 length equals 17 residues. V was cut by 1 base and J by 4 bases, with 19 bases left in between. Germline V gene sequence: CDR1 KGHSH, CDR2 LQKENI. The CDR3 here is CASSPRRGVGDGTEAFF. In nucleotides, the CDR3 is TGTGCCAGCTCACCACGGAGGGGCGTGGGGGACGGCACTGAAGCTTTCTTT. Full variable domain (remainder filled in from reference TRBV18 and TRBJ1-1): NAGVMQNPRHLVRRRGQEARLRCSPMKGHSHVYWYRQLPEEGLKFMVYLQKENIIDESGMPKERFSAEFPKEGPSILRIQQVVRGDSAAYFCASSPRRGVGDGTEAFFGQGTRLTVV.

This clonotype was seen ten or more times. V gene TRBV4-3 combines with J gene TRBJ2-2; TRBD2 is a possible D gene (7 bases). Germline V CDR1 and CDR2: LGHNA, YSLEER. Trimming left V 4 bases short and J 7 bases short, with 22 bases between. The CDR3 extends over 17 amino acids. Here the CDR3 reads CASSLLVGGGEGGELFF. CDR3 in DNA: TGCGCCAGCAGCCTCCTAGTAGGCGGGGGCGAGGGCGGGGAGCTGTTTTTT.

Only a few counts were recorded for this clonotype. The CDR3 region is CASSGTTRTGETQYF. The CDR3 nucleotides are TGCGCCAGCAGCGGAACTACACGAACCGGGGAGACCCAGTACTTC. The rearrangement joins TRBV5-1 to TRBJ2-5; no clear D gene. Germline V gene data show CDR1 as SGHRS and CDR2 as YFSETQ. V lost 4 bases to trimming and J lost 5 bases, with 18 bases between them. CDR3 length: 15 residues.